The 6 T cell receptor beta chains in this list originate from one sample, sequenced in a study of cytomegalovirus exposure and HLA in healthy donors. Data came from immunoSEQ multiplex PCR; TCRdb stores just in-frame clones and leaves some out. The sample gives about 250,000 clones, roughly 87% of which show up once; approximately 12% is in the top ten. The sample comprised PBMCs. The source is a young man in good health and CMV-seropositive.

On this clone: One junction end does not reproduce the germline sequence, and a read error may be involved. This chain connects TRBV9 to TRBJ1-2; TRBD1 agrees at 8 bases. The CDR3 sequence is 14 residues long. Looked up from germline, CDR1 is SGDLS and CDR2 is YYNGEE. DNA of the CDR3: TGTGTCAGCACCTTGGCAGGGGGCAGCTATGGCTACACCTTC. The encoded protein is CVSTLAGGSYGYTF.

CDR3 region: CASSEARTQAFF. DNA of the CDR3: TGTGCCAGCAGTGAAGCAAGGACCCAAGCTTTCTTT. The chain links TRBV6-1 to TRBJ1-1, with D unresolved. Germline values: CDR1 MNHNS, CDR2 SASEGT. With 0 bases removed from V and 9 bases from J, the gap between germline ends came to 8 bases. The CDR3 is 12 residues long.

The V gene is TRBV5-4, the J gene TRBJ1-2; D not certain. V was cut by 1 base and J by 0 bases, with 19 bases left in between. The CDR3 is 18 amino acids. Looked up from germline, CDR1 is SGHNT and CDR2 is YYREEE (reference sequence). The CDR3 loop reads CASSLWGSGLGANYGYTF. The CDR3 nucleotides read TGTGCCAGCAGCTTGTGGGGATCTGGCCTTGGAGCTAACTATGGCTACACCTTC.

The chain has TRBV6-4 and TRBJ2-7; D is undetermined. V shed 8 bases and J shed 5 bases, with 28 bases lying between them. The CDR3 spans 17 residues. CDR1 MRHNA and CDR2 SNTAGT come from the germline V gene. This CDR3 reads CASDSRFECLIKHEQYF. The CDR3 nucleotides are TGTGCCAGCGACTCAAGGTTTGAGTGCCTAATTAAGCACGAGCAGTACTTC.

This rearrangement joins TRBV27 to TRBJ1-5; D unresolved. V lost 8 bases and J 2 bases, leaving 7 bases between the germline ends. The V gene's germline CDR1 is MNHEY and CDR2 SMNVEV (reference sequence). The length of the CDR3 is 12 residues. CDR3 in amino acids: CASGFGNQPQHF. The DNA for the CDR3 is TGTGCCAGCGGGTTTGGCAATCAGCCCCAGCATTTT.

The count of this clone is one. This chain uses TRBV18 with TRBJ2-2; D remains ambiguous. Germline loops: CDR1 KGHSH, CDR2 LQKENI. This CDR3 contains 12 residues. Trimming stripped 4 bases from V and 4 bases from J, with 4 bases between. CDR3 residues: CASSQGTGELFF. The CDR3 bases are TGTGCCAGCTCACAGGGCACCGGGGAGCTGTTTTTT.